The rows below give T cell receptor beta chains drawn from one sample of a study of naive CD8 T cells in extremely preterm neonates. Profiled with immunoSEQ multiplex PCR; TCRdb holds only in-frame clones, not every one. The table records about 7,600 clones, about 98% of them present only once. Sequenced input: naive CD8+ T cells from blood. Source of these receptors: a human donor in good health. CDR3s include the opening cysteine and the closing phenylalanine or tryptophan. A D gene is named only where the DNA matches it firmly. A clone size is listed for some rows: how often the clone was seen (once, few, many), or a class if it is expanded.

TRBD1 | TRBJ1-1 | TRBV5-1 | NA | CASSFVDREQDTEAFF | TGCGCCAGCAGCTTCGTGGACAGGGAGCAGGACACTGAAGCTTTCTTT
TRBD2 | TRBJ2-2 | TRBV5-4 | NA | CASSPGLAANTGELFF | TGTGCCAGCAGCCCCGGACTAGCGGCCAACACCGGGGAGCTGTTTTTT
NA | TRBJ1-1 | TRBV27 | NA | CASQAPLGTEAFF | TGTGCCAGCCAGGCACCCCTTGGGACTGAAGCTTTCTTT
TRBD2 | TRBJ2-5 | TRBV25-1 | NA | CASSVRLAGGPRETQYF | TGTGCCAGCAGTGTCCGACTAGCGGGGGGGCCTAGGGAGACCCAGTACTTC
TRBD1 | TRBJ2-5 | TRBV11-2 | NA | CASSLEVQGAETQYF | TGTGCCAGCAGCTTAGAAGTCCAGGGGGCAGAGACCCAGTACTTC
NA | TRBJ1-2 | TRBV5-1 | NA | CASSFGGGDGYTF | TGCGCCAGCAGCTTCGGCGGGGGAGATGGCTACACCTTC
TRBD1 | TRBJ1-3 | TRBV4-3 | NA | CASSPEENRQGANTIYF | TGCGCCAGCAGCCCTGAGGAGAATAGACAGGGCGCAAACACCATATATTTT
TRBD1 | TRBJ2-7 | TRBV5-1 | NA | CASSLAAGTGGDEQYF | TGCGCCAGCAGCTTGGCCGCCGGGACAGGGGGCGACGAGCAGTACTTC
TRBD1 | TRBJ2-5 | TRBV11-2 | NA | CASSYTGGSETQYF | TGTGCCAGCAGCTACACAGGGGGCTCGGAGACCCAGTACTTC
TRBD2 | TRBJ2-2 | TRBV7-9 | NA | CASGGLAGDGAGELFF | TGTGCCAGCGGGGGACTAGCGGGAGATGGGGCCGGGGAGCTGTTTTTT
NA | TRBJ1-6 | TRBV14 | once | CASSQDPRQGRSSPLHF | TGTGCCAGCAGCCAAGATCCGCGGCAGGGCCGGAGTTCACCCCTCCACTTT
NA | TRBJ2-5 | TRBV27 | NA | CASSFQDYRGTQYF | TGTGCCAGCAGTTTCCAGGACTACCGTGGGACCCAGTACTTC
NA | TRBJ2-1 | TRBV13 | NA | CASSLGQGQFF | TGTGCCAGCAGCCTGGGGCAAGGGCAGTTCTTC
NA | TRBJ2-5 | TRBV6-6 | NA | CASSYSRLEETQYF | TGTGCCAGCAGTTACTCGAGACTCGAAGAGACCCAGTACTTC
TRBD1 | TRBJ1-5 | TRBV7-9 | NA | CASSTGGQPQHF | TGTGCCAGCAGCACAGGGGGTCAGCCCCAGCATTTT